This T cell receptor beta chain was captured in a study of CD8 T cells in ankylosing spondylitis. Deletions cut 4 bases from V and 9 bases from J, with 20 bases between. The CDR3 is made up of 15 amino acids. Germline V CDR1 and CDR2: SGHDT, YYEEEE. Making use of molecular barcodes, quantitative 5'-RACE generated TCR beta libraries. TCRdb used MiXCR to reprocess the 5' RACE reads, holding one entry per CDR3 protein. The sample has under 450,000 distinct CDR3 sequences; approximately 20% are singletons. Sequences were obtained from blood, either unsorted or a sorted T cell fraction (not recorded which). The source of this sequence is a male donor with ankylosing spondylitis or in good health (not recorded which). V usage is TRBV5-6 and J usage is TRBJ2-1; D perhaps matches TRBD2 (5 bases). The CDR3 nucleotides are TGTGCCAGCAGCCCCTTTGGTTCTAGGGAGCGTGAGCAGTTCTTC. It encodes CASSPFGSREREQFF.